A selection of T cell receptor beta chains follows, all from one sample in a study of sequential checkpoint blockade in melanoma. The data were produced by immunoSEQ multiplex PCR, yet TCRdb's version contains in-frame clones alone and is incomplete. The data show some 9,100 clones, 60% to 75% seen once. The sample here was CD8+ T cells sorted from blood (inferred from file names), taken from a patient given nivolumab and ipilimumab in sequence. The source of these receptors is a human donor with melanoma. Each CDR3 is given with its conserved first and last residue. Each record gives: CDR3 DNA, CDR3 protein, V gene, D gene, clone size, J gene. The D gene is left open where the match is weak. Only some rows state a clone size, as once, few, many or a class for expanded clones.

TGTGCCAGCAGGACAGGGACCACTAATGAAAAACTGTTTTTT | CASRTGTTNEKLFF | TRBV6-1 | TRBD1 | - | TRBJ1-4
TGTGCCAGCAGTTCAGGGTCCGGGGAGCTGTTTTTT | CASSSGSGELFF | TRBV27 | - | - | TRBJ2-2
TGCGCCAGCGGCTTCAGCGGGGGGTACAATGAGCAGTTCTTC | CASGFSGGYNEQFF | TRBV5-1 | TRBD2 | once | TRBJ2-1
TGTGCCAGCACCCGGGGGAACACTGAAGCTTTCTTT | CASTRGNTEAFF | TRBV7-9 | - | - | TRBJ1-1
TGTGCCAGCAGTTTAGACATGAACACTGAAGCTTTCTTT | CASSLDMNTEAFF | TRBV27 | - | - | TRBJ1-1
TGTGCCAGCAGCGGGGGACTAGCGGGAGACAATGAGCAGTTCTTC | CASSGGLAGDNEQFF | TRBV7-9 | TRBD2 | - | TRBJ2-1
TGCGCCAGCAGCCCCGTTGGGTACGGAGAATCCTACGAGCAGTACTTC | CASSPVGYGESYEQYF | TRBV5-1 | - | - | TRBJ2-7
TGTGCCAGCAGTGAGGAATCGGGGAGCGGTCAGCCCCAGCATTTT | CASSEESGSGQPQHF | TRBV6-1 | - | - | TRBJ1-5
TGTGCCAGCAGAAACCCGGGACAGGCAAATGAAAAACTGTTTTTT | CASRNPGQANEKLFF | TRBV27 | TRBD1 | - | TRBJ1-4
TGTGCCAGCAGCCGAGGCCTAGAGTACAATGAGCAGTTCTTC | CASSRGLEYNEQFF | TRBV7-9 | - | - | TRBJ2-1
TGTGCCAGCAGTTTATCTGGGCCCTATGGCTACACCTTC | CASSLSGPYGYTF | TRBV27 | - | - | TRBJ1-2
TGTGCCAGCAGCCCCTTTAACAGGGGTGGCACTGAAGCTTTCTTT | CASSPFNRGGTEAFF | TRBV9 | TRBD1 | - | TRBJ1-1
TGCGCCAGCAGCCAAGATCGAGCAAACACCGGGGAGCTGTTTTTT | CASSQDRANTGELFF | TRBV4-1 | - | - | TRBJ2-2
TGTGCCAGCAGCAGGACAGGGGAGGGCACAGATACGCAGTATTTT | CASSRTGEGTDTQYF | TRBV6-4 | TRBD1 | few | TRBJ2-3
TGTGCCAGCAGCTTAATCACTAGCACAGATACGCAGTATTTT | CASSLITSTDTQYF | TRBV7-8 | - | - | TRBJ2-3
TGTGCCAGCAGCTTGGTGTTAGCGGGTTCTACGGGGCAGTACTTC | CASSLVLAGSTGQYF | TRBV5-8 | TRBD2 | - | TRBJ2-7
TGTGCCAGCGCCCTGTGGGGCCCGGACACCGGGGAGCTGTTTTTT | CASALWGPDTGELFF | TRBV27 | - | - | TRBJ2-2
TGTGCCAGCTCACCCCCTAACCAAGAGACCCAGTACTTC | CASSPPNQETQYF | TRBV18 | - | few | TRBJ2-5
TGTGCCAGCATCCCGGGACTAGCGGGAGGGATAGATACGCAGTATTTT | CASIPGLAGGIDTQYF | TRBV11-2 | TRBD2 | - | TRBJ2-3
TGTGCCAGCAGCCTTGCGGGCGGGCGGGATGAAGCTTTCTTT | CASSLAGGRDEAFF | TRBV7-9 | - | - | TRBJ1-1
TGCAGCGTTCGTGACTCCCAAACTTACGAGCAGTACTTC | CSVRDSQTYEQYF | TRBV29-1 | - | - | TRBJ2-7
TGTGCCAGCAGCTTAGCAGGTAGTCAGGAGGATCAGCCCCAGCATTTT | CASSLAGSQEDQPQHF | TRBV7-9 | - | - | TRBJ1-5
TGTGCCAGCAGCCCAAGGGACAGGGATTACAATGAGCAGTTCTTC | CASSPRDRDYNEQFF | TRBV9 | TRBD1 | once | TRBJ2-1
TGTGCCGGCAGTGAGGGGACAGGGGGCAATCAGCCCCAGCATTTT | CAGSEGTGGNQPQHF | TRBV6-4 | TRBD1 | once | TRBJ1-5
TGTGCCAGCAGCTTAGCCCCAGGGGGGACAAACTATGGCTACACCTTC | CASSLAPGGTNYGYTF | TRBV7-9 | TRBD1 | few | TRBJ1-2
TGTGCCAGCAGTGAATTAAAATGGGACAGGGCGTATCCATCCTACGAGCAGTACTTC | CASSELKWDRAYPSYEQYF | TRBV6-1 | TRBD1 | - | TRBJ2-7
TGTGCCAGCAGCGTAGGCCAGAACTCTGGAAACACCATATATTTT | CASSVGQNSGNTIYF | TRBV9 | - | once | TRBJ1-3
TGTGCTAGTGGTTTGGTACTGGGGGGTGGCACAGATACGCAGTATTTT | CASGLVLGGGTDTQYF | TRBV12-5 | - | - | TRBJ2-3
TGCAGCGTTCGACAGGGCGCCACTGAAGCTTTCTTT | CSVRQGATEAFF | TRBV29-1 | TRBD1 | - | TRBJ1-1
TGCGCCAGCAGTGAGTCGAAGCGTTTGAACACTGAAGCTTTCTTT | CASSESKRLNTEAFF | TRBV10-1 | - | once | TRBJ1-1
TGTGCCAGCAGTTTATCCGGGACAGGGGACTCCCTCTATGGCTACACCTTC | CASSLSGTGDSLYGYTF | TRBV27 | TRBD1 | - | TRBJ1-2
TGCAGCGTTGAAGGAGGACTAGCGGGAGGCCTCGGGGAGCTGTTTTTT | CSVEGGLAGGLGELFF | TRBV29-1 | TRBD2 | - | TRBJ2-2
TGTGCCAGCAGCGTAGATGTTGCTAGCGGTTACAATGAGCAGTTCTTC | CASSVDVASGYNEQFF | TRBV9 | TRBD2 | - | TRBJ2-1
TGTGCTAGTGGCTTAGCGGGGAACAATGAGCAGTTCTTC | CASGLAGNNEQFF | TRBV12-5 | TRBD2 | - | TRBJ2-1
TGTGCCAGCAGCTTAGAAACTGGCAATCAGCCCCAGCATTTT | CASSLETGNQPQHF | TRBV7-9 | - | few | TRBJ1-5
TGTGCCAGTACGAGCCGCTGGGGCTACACCTTC | CASTSRWGYTF | TRBV9 | - | - | TRBJ1-2
TGCGCCAGCAGCCAACCGACAGGGACTAATGAAAAACTGTTTTTT | CASSQPTGTNEKLFF | TRBV4-1 | TRBD1 | - | TRBJ1-4
TGTGCCAGCAGCTTAGGGCCCGGGGTGGGTCAGCCCCAGCATTTT | CASSLGPGVGQPQHF | TRBV7-9 | - | - | TRBJ1-5
TGTGCCAGCAGTGGAGGCGATATCACAGATACGCAGTATTTT | CASSGGDITDTQYF | TRBV2 | - | - | TRBJ2-3
TGTGCCAGCAGCGGGACAGAGACAGATACGCAGTATTTT | CASSGTETDTQYF | TRBV6-6 | TRBD1 | - | TRBJ2-3
TGTGCCAGCAGTGAGGGACAGGCCACAGATACGCAGTATTTT | CASSEGQATDTQYF | TRBV6-1 | TRBD1 | once | TRBJ2-3
TGCGCCAGCAGCCAAGCCCATCCGAACACTGAAGCTTTCTTT | CASSQAHPNTEAFF | TRBV4-1 | - | - | TRBJ1-1
TGTGCCACCAGCCTGCCCGGGACAGGGGTAGGGGAGCAGTACTTC | CATSLPGTGVGEQYF | TRBV15 | TRBD1 | - | TRBJ2-7
TGTGCCAGCAGCGATACTAGCGGGAGTTACAATGAGCAGTTCTTC | CASSDTSGSYNEQFF | TRBV6-1 | TRBD2 | - | TRBJ2-1
TGTGCCAGCGAAAGGGACAGGGGGACTAATGAAAAACTGTTTTTT | CASERDRGTNEKLFF | TRBV6-6 | TRBD1 | - | TRBJ1-4
TGTGCCAGCAGCCCAGCTAACTATGGCTACACCTTC | CASSPANYGYTF | TRBV14 | - | few | TRBJ1-2
TGTGCCAGCAGTTCCCTCCGGGATGAGCAGTTCTTC | CASSSLRDEQFF | TRBV7-9 | - | - | TRBJ2-1
TGTGCCAGCAGTGGGGGGGACGGCAAAGGGCCCCAGCATTTT | CASSGGDGKGPQHF | TRBV2 | - | - | TRBJ1-5
TGTGCCAGCAGCTTAGTGAACAGGGACGAAGCTTTCTTT | CASSLVNRDEAFF | TRBV7-9 | - | - | TRBJ1-1
TGTGCCAGCAGTGAAACGGGGGAGGGCGACGAGGAGCAGTTCTTC | CASSETGEGDEEQFF | TRBV6-4 | TRBD2 | medium-sized | TRBJ2-1
TGCGCCAGCAGCTTGGAGTCGACAGGGCCCCAAGAGACCCAGTACTTC | CASSLESTGPQETQYF | TRBV5-1 | TRBD1 | medium-sized | TRBJ2-5
TGTGCCAGCAGCCCAAATGGGGGGTCCGCCTACAATGAGCAGTTCTTC | CASSPNGGSAYNEQFF | TRBV6-4 | - | - | TRBJ2-1
TGTGCCACCAGCAGAGGTCGGGGACAGGGCTATGGCTACACCTTC | CATSRGRGQGYGYTF | TRBV15 | TRBD1 | - | TRBJ1-2
TGTGCCAGCACCGGGACATCGGCCTACGAGCAGTACTTC | CASTGTSAYEQYF | TRBV25-1 | - | - | TRBJ2-7
TGCGCCAGCAGCCAGGGACAATCGAACACTGAAGCTTTCTTT | CASSQGQSNTEAFF | TRBV4-1 | - | - | TRBJ1-1
TGTGCCAGCGGTGGGGGGGCGGTGTACACTGAAGCTTTCTTT | CASGGGAVYTEAFF | TRBV9 | - | once | TRBJ1-1
TGTGCCAGCAGCCAAACGGGGGAACGCTACACCTTC | CASSQTGERYTF | TRBV6-1 | - | - | TRBJ1-2
TGTGCCAGCAGATCCGCCGGGACAGGGATCTCCGGGTGGTACTTC | CASRSAGTGISGWYF | TRBV27 | TRBD1 | few | TRBJ2-7